This TCR beta chain was identified in a study of blood T cell repertoires in COVID-19. Study-wide background: Acute-phase and convalescent COVID-19 samples originated in the United States, Italy and Spain. T cells, B-cell-depleted T cells, or PBMCs supplied cDNA or gDNA.

Sequencing was performed with immunoSEQ multiplex PCR; in TCRdb, only in-frame clones are kept and a portion is missing. The data show some 230,000 clones, 86% seen once. The CDR3 covers 16 residues. The V segment lost 0 bases and the J segment 4 bases; nucleotides outside the gene matches: 5. From germline, CDR1 is LNHDA and CDR2 SQIVND (reference sequence). The chain is built from TRBV19 and TRBJ1-3, with 8 nucleotides matching TRBD1. The sample consisted of peripheral blood. The sequence was obtained from a man aged 30 to 45 who had recovered from COVID-19. CDR3 in amino acids: CASSIDRTGSGNTIYF. The CDR3 DNA sequence: TGTGCCAGTAGTATAGACCGGACAGGGTCGGGAAACACCATATATTTT.